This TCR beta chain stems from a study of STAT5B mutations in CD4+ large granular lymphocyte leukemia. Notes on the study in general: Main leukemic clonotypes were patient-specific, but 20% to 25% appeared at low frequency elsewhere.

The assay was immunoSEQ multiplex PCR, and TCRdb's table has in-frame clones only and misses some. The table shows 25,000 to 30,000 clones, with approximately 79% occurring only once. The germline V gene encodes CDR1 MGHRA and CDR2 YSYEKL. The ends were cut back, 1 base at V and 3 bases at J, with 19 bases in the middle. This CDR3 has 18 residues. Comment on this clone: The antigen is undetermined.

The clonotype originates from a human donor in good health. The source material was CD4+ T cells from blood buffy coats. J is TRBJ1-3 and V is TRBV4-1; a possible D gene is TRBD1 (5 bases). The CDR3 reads CASSQGLVGGAHGNTIYF. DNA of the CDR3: TGCGCCAGCAGCCAAGGTCTAGTGGGGGGAGCGCATGGAAACACCATATATTTT.